This T cell receptor beta chain was obtained from a study of synovial regulatory T cells in juvenile arthritis (dated by TCRdb to between 2014 and 2017). Study-level background: Among the sequenced patients, three were classified as therapy-naive, methotrexate plus infliximab was given to one, methotrexate was given to 5 to 7, and treatment information was unavailable for one. The study compared the TCRbeta CDR3 repertoires of blood iaTreg cells, other blood Treg cells and synovial fluid Treg cells taken from matched patient samples. Effector T cell subsets were also sequenced in the study cohort for comparisons, but only blood and synovial fluid Treg cells are covered by the Treg dataset alone. TCR repertoire comparisons included Treg and Teff subsets from approximately eleven JIA patients with active disease.

Paper-wide results and their limitations: Synovial Treg cells shared more CDR3 sequences with iaTreg cells than with other blood Treg cells; Chao-Jaccard similarity confirmed closer relation. Across patients, iaTreg TCR repertoires were largely private and overlapped partially with synovial Teff repertoires and blood CPL repertoires. Lower TCR diversity was observed in blood iaTreg cells than in other blood Treg cells, consistent with antigen-driven expansion.

For CDR1 and CDR2, the germline V gene (reference sequence) lists MNHNY and SVGAGI. The CDR3 numbers 14 residues from cysteine through phenylalanine. The DNA sequence is not available. Regarding this clone: Its antigen is still unknown.

TCR repertoires were obtained from roughly eleven juvenile idiopathic arthritis patients with active disease who had not reached inactive disease, of whom 3 were polyarticular and 8 were oligoarticular. The median age of the TCR-sequenced patients was over 10 years (range roughly 2.4-25), and their median disease duration was roughly 7 years (range 0.2-19.1). Samples for TCR repertoire analysis came from two centres in Italy. Peripheral blood mononuclear cells were isolated using a Histopaque-1077 density gradient and were cryopreserved in around 90% FCS with approximately 10% DMSO. The library was generated by the immunoSEQ multiplex PCR assay. Adaptive Biotechnologies carried out the TCRbeta CDR3 sequencing. The authors processed their data as follows. Repertoire similarity was assessed using the Chao-modified Jaccard index and the median clonotype overlap from 200 random subsamples at equal sample size. Similarity analyses were performed using either productive nucleotide sequences or in silico-translated amino acid sequences. Hierarchical clustering with single linkage and t-SNE based on Chao-modified Jaccard distances were used to compare repertoires. Repertoire diversity was assessed with the Renyi index over a range of alpha values after the sample sizes were normalised. TCRdb's version of the immuneACCESS table is confined to in-frame rearrangements and falls short of the full clone set. An unresolved V gene accounts for under half of the shortfall where checked; the remainder is of unknown origin. That table supplies the V and J calls and clone size; D and trimming were determined from the DNA. The sample has under 10,000 clones on record. The top ten clones comprise roughly 0.38% of the sample.

This clonotype originated in a donor between 2 and 29 years old with juvenile idiopathic arthritis. The sample comprised Treg cells from blood. Sample cell subset or site, as interpreted from the label and publication: remaining (HLA-DR-negative) circulating blood Treg cells. The chain couples TRBV6-6 to TRBJ1-4. The CDR3 reads as follows: CASSQTGRSEKLFF.